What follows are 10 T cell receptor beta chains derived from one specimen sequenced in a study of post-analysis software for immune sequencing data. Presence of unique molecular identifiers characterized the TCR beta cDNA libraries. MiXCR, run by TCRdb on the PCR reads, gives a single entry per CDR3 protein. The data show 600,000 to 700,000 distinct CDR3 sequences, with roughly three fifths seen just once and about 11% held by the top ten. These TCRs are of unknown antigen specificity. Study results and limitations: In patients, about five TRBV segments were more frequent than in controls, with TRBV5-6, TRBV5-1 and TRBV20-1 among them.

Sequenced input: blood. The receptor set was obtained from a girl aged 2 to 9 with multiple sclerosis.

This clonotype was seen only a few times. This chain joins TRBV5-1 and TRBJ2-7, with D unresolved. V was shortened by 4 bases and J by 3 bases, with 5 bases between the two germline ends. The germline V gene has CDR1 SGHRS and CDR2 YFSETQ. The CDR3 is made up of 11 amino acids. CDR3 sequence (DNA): TGCGCCAGCAGCGATTACTACGAGCAGTACTTC. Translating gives CASSDYYEQYF.

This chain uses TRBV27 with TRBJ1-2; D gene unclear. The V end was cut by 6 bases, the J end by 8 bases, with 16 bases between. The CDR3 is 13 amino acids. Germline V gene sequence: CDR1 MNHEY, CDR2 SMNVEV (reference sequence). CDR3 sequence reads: CASRFLAGSGYTF. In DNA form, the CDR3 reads TGTGCCAGCAGGTTTCTCGCAGGTTCCGGCTACACCTTC.

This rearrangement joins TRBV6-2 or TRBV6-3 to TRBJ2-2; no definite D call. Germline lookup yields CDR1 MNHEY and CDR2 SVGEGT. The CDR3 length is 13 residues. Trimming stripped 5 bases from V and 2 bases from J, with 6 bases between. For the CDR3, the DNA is TGTGCCAGCAGTACCACTAACACCGGGGAGCTGTTTTTT. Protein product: CASSTTNTGELFF.

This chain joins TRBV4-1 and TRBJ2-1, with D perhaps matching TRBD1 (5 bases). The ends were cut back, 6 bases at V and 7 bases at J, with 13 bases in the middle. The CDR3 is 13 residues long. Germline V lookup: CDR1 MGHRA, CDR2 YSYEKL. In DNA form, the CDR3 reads TGCGCCAGCAGGATGATGGGGCGGAATGAGCAGTTCTTC. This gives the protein CASRMMGRNEQFF.

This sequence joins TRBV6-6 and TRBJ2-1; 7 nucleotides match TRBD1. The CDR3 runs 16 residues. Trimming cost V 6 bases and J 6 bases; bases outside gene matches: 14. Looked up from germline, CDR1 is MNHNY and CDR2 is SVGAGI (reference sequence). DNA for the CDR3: TGTGCCAGCAGCCCTACTCGGGCAGGGGGACCCAATGAGCAGTTCTTC. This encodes CASSPTRAGGPNEQFF.

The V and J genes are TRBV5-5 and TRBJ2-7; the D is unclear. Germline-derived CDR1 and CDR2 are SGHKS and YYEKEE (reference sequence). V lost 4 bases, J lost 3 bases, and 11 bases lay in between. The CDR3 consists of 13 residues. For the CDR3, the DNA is TGTGCCAGCAGCACTGACACGATCTACGAGCAGTACTTC. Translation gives CASSTDTIYEQYF.

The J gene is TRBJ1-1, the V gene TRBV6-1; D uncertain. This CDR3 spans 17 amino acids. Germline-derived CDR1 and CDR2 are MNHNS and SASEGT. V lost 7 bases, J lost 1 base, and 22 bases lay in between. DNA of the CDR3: TGTGCCAGCAACGGGCGCCCGGGCGGCGGGTGGAACACTGAAGCTTTCTTT. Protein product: CASNGRPGGGWNTEAFF.

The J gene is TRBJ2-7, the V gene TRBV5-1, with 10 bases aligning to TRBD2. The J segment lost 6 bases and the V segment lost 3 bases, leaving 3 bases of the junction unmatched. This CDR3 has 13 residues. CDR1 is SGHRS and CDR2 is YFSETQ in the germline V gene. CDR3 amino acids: CASSWKRGGEQYF. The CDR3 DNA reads TGCGCCAGCAGCTGGAAGCGGGGGGGCGAGCAGTACTTC.

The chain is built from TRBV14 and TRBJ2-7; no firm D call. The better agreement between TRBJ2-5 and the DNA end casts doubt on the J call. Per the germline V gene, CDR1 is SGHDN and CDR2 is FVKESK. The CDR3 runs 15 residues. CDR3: CASSQRKTLPETQYF. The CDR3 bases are TGTGCCAGCAGCCAAAGGAAGACCCTCCCTGAGACCCAGTACTTC.

The CDR3 region has the DNA TGTGCCAGCAGTCGTATACAGGCCCCCTGGGACACTGAAGCTTTCTTT. As protein: CASSRIQAPWDTEAFF. V is TRBV12-3 or TRBV12-4 and J is TRBJ1-1; D possibly corresponds to TRBD1 (5 bases). The germline V and J ends were trimmed by 5 bases and 3 bases, with 19 bases remaining between them. The CDR3 spans 16 residues.